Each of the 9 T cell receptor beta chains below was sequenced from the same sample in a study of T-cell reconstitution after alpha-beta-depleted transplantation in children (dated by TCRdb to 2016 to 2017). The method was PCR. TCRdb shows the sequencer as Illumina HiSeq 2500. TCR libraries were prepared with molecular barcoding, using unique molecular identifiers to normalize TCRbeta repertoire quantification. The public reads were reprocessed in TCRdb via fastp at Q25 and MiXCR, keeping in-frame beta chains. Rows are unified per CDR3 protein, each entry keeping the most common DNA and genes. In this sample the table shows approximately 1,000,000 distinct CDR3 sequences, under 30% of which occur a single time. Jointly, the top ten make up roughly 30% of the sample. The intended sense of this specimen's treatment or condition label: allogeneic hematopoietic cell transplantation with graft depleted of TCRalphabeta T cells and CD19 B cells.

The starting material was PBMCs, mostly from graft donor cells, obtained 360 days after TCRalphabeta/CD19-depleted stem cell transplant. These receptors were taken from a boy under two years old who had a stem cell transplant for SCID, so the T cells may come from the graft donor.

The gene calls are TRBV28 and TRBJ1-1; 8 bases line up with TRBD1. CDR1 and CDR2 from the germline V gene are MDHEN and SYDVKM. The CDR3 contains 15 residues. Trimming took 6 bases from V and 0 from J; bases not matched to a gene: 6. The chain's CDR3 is CASRGPTGVNTEAFF. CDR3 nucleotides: TGTGCCAGCAGAGGACCGACAGGGGTGAACACTGAAGCTTTCTTT.

This CDR3 reads CASSLEGDGAGEQFF. The CDR3 DNA sequence: TGCGCCAGCAGCTTGGAGGGTGATGGGGCCGGTGAGCAGTTCTTC. The gene calls are TRBV5-1 and TRBJ2-1; TRBD1 is a possible D gene (5 bases). The V gene lost 0 bases and the J gene lost 9 bases, with 16 bases spanning the gap. The germline CDR1 and CDR2 sequences are SGHRS and YFSETQ. The CDR3 extends over 15 amino acids.

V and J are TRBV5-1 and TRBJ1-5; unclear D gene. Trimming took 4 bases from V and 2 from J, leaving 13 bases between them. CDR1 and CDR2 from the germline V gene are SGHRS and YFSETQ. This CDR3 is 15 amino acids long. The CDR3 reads CASSPGPGGNQPQHF. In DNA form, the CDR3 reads TGCGCCAGCAGCCCCGGGCCCGGCGGCAATCAGCCCCAGCATTTT.

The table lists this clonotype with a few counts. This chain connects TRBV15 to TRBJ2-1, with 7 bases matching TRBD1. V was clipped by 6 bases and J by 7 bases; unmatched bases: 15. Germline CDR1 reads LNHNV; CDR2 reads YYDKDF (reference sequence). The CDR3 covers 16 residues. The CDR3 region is CATRVTKTGSGNEQFF. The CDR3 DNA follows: TGTGCCACCAGAGTAACTAAGACAGGGTCTGGGAATGAGCAGTTCTTC. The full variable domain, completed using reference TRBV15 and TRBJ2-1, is DAMVIQNPRYQVTQFGKPVTLSCSQTLNHNVMYWYQQKSSQAPKLLFHYYDKDFNNEADTPDNFQSRRPNTSFCFLDIRSPGLGDTAMYLCATRVTKTGSGNEQFFGPGTRLTVL.

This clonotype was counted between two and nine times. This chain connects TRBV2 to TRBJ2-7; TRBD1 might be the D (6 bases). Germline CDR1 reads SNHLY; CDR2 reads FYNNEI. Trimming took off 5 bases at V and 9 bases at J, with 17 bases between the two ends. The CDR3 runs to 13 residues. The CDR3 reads CASSQDSYPGQYF. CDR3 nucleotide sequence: TGTGCCAGCAGTCAGGACAGCTATCCCGGGCAGTACTTC.

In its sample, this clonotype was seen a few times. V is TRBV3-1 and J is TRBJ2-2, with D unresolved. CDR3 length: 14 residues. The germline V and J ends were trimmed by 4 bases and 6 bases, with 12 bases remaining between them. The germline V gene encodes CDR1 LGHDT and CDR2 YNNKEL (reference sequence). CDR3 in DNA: TGTGCCAGCAGCCGTCGGACCATGCCCGGGGAGCTGTTTTTT. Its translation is CASSRRTMPGELFF.

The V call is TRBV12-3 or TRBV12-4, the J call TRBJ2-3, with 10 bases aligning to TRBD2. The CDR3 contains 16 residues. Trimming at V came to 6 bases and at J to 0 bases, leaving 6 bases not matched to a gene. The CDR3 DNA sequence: TGTGCCAGCAGACTTCGGACTAGCGGTAGCACAGATACGCAGTATTTT. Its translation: CASRLRTSGSTDTQYF.

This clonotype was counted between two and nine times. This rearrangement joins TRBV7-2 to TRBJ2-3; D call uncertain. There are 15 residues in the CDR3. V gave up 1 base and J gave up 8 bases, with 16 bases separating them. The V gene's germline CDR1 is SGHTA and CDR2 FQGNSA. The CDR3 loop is CASSLEGRSDGTQYF. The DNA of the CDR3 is TGTGCCAGCAGCTTAGAGGGTAGATCGGATGGTACGCAGTATTTT.

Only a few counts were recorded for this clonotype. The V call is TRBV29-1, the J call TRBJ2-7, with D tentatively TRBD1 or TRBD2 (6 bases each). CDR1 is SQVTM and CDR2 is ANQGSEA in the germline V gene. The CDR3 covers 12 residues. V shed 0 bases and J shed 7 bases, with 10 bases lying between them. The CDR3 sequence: CSVEDRGREQYF. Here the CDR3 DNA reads TGCAGCGTTGAAGATCGGGGGCGGGAGCAGTACTTC.